This passage covers 3 T cell receptor beta chains from one sample sequenced in a study of regulatory T cells in long-lasting Graves disease. Time point: persistent/refractory GD, antithyroid drugs over 5 years with positive TRAb. Following extraction of RNA from PBMCs, that RNA was used to make the TCR library. With iRepertoire HTBI primers and Arm-PCR of CDR3 regions, TCR beta libraries were built. From the multiplex PCR reads, TCRdb called clonotypes with MiXCR, one entry per CDR3 protein. The sample has 600,000 to 850,000 distinct CDR3 sequences, 25% to 30% seen once. Material: peripheral blood mononuclear cells (PBMCs), obtained when the disease was refractory, from a patient treated with antithyroid drugs. These receptors all come from a female donor with Graves disease.

This clonotype was seen a few times. V and J are TRBV27 and TRBJ1-1; D might be TRBD1 (5 bases). Germline lookup yields CDR1 MNHEY and CDR2 SMNVEV (reference sequence). CDR3 length: 12 amino acids. V was cut by 10 bases and J by 5 bases, with 14 bases left in between. The CDR3 protein is CATLGDNTEAFF. CDR3 DNA sequence: TGTGCCACCCTAGGGGATAATACTGAAGCTTTCTTT.

V usage is TRBV13 and J usage is TRBJ2-7; TRBD2 agrees at 9 bases. The germline V gene encodes CDR1 PRHDT and CDR2 FYEKMQ (reference sequence). J lost 2 bases, V lost 5 bases, and 19 bases had no gene match. The length of the CDR3 is 19 residues. The CDR3 sequence is CASSLSRSLFSGSPYEQYF. The CDR3 coding sequence is TGTGCCAGCAGCCTATCACGTAGTCTGTTTAGCGGGAGCCCCTACGAGCAGTACTTC. Supplemented by reference TRBV13 and TRBJ2-7, the full variable domain reads AAGVIQSPRHLIKEKRETATLKCYPIPRHDTVYWYQQGPGQDPQFLISFYEKMQSDKGSIPDRFSAQQFSDYHSELNMSSLELGDSALYFCASSLSRSLFSGSPYEQYFGPGTRLTVT.

This clonotype was counted only a few times. The chain uses TRBV2 and TRBJ2-5, with D tentatively TRBD1 (6 bases). The CDR3 is made up of 14 amino acids. The V end lost 7 bases, the J end lost 2 bases, and 14 bases lay between the germline ends. In germline, CDR1 is SNHLY, CDR2 FYNNEI. The DNA for the CDR3 is TGTGCCAGCAATTTCGGACAGCCGCAAGAGACCCAGTACTTC. It is translated as CASNFGQPQETQYF.